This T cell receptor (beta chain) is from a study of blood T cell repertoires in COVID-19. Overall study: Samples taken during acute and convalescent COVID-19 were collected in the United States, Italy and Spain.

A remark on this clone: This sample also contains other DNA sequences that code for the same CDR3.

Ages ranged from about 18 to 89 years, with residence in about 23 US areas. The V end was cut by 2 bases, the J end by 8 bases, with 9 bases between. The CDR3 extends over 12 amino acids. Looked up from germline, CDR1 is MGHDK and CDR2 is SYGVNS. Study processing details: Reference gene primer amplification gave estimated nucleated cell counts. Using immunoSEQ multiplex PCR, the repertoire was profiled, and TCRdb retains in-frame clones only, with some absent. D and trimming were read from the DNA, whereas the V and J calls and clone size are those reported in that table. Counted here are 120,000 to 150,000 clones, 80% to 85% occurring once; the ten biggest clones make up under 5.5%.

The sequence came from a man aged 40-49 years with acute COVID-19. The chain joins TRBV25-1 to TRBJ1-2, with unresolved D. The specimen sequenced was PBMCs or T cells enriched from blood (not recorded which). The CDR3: CASSEGGSGYTF. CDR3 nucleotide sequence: TGTGCCAGCAGTGAAGGAGGTTCGGGCTACACCTTC.